This T cell receptor beta chain was obtained from a study of CD8+ T cells in alopecia areata. Details on this clone: The antigen is not known.

CDR3 length equals 15 residues. Germline V gives CDR1 MNHEY, CDR2 SMNVEV (reference sequence). V was clipped by 0 bases and J by 3 bases, with 6 bases between them. RNA was isolated and reverse transcribed to cDNA, the sequencing template. Only in-frame clones appear in the TCRdb table, and some are missing; sequencing was by immunoSEQ multiplex PCR. There are around 200,000 clones in the sample; about 60% occur only once, and around 12% lies in the top ten. Overall study results and limits: In scalp samples, resident alphabeta T cells of normal skin are also sequenced.

Treatment described: oral pan-JAK inhibitor, 5-10 mg twice daily. This TCR was recovered from a human donor with alopecia areata. The chain couples TRBV27 to TRBJ1-6; D unclear. The source was CD8+ T cells sorted from blood, collected at week 24, from a patient treated with tofacitinib. The CDR3 is CASSLSGGYNSPLHF. CDR3 DNA sequence: TGTGCCAGCAGTTTATCAGGCGGCTATAATTCACCCCTCCACTTT.